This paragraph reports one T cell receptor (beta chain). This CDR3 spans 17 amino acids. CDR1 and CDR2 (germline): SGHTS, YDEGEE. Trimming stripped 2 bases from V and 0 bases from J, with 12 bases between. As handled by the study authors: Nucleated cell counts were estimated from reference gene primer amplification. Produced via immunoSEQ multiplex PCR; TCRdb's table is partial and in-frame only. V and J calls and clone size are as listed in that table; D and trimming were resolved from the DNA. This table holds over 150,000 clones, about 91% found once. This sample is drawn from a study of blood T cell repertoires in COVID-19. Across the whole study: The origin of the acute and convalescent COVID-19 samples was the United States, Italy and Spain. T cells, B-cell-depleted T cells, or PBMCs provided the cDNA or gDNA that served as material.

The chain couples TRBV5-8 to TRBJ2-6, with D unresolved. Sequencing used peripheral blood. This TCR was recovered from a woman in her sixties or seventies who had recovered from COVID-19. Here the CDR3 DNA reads TGTGCCAGCAGCTTATCTGTCCCCTTCTCTGGGGCCAACGTCCTGACTTTC. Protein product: CASSLSVPFSGANVLTF.